This T cell receptor (beta chain) was captured in a study of blood T cell repertoires in COVID-19. Turning to the study itself: PBMCs, B-cell-depleted T cells, or T cells were the source of the cDNA or gDNA that made up the material.

V lost 6 bases and J 3 bases, leaving 15 bases between the germline ends. The CDR3 is 15 amino acids. The germline V gene has CDR1 SNHLY and CDR2 FYNNEI. This table comes from immunoSEQ multiplex PCR, and its TCRdb copy is limited to in-frame clones, with some not included. The repertoire holds about 160,000 clones, roughly 82% seen once, with roughly 6.4% in the top ten. The specimen sequenced was peripheral blood. The J gene is TRBJ1-3, the V gene TRBV2; possible D gene TRBD1, 6 bases. This TCR came from a middle-aged woman with COVID-19, enrolled during active disease. The CDR3 DNA reads as TGTGCCAGCAGGGACCCAGGGGCGGTTGGAAACACCATATATTTT. It codes for CASRDPGAVGNTIYF.